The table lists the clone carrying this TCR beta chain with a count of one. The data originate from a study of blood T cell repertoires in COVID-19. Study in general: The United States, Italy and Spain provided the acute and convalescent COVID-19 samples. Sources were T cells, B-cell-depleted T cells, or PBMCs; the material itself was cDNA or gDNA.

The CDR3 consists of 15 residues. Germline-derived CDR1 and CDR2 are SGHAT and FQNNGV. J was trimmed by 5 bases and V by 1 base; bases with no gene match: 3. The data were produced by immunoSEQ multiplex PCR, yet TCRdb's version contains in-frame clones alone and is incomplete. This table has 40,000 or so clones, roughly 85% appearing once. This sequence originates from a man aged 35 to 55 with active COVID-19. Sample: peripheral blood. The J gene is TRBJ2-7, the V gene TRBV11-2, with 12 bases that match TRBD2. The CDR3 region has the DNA TGTGCCAGCAGCTTAGCTAGCGGGAGGGTTGACGAGCAGTACTTC. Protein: CASSLASGRVDEQYF.